This is a list of T cell receptor beta chains from one sample in a study of identical twins. From the 5' RACE reads, TCRdb called clonotypes with MiXCR, one entry per CDR3 protein. The table has roughly 230,000 distinct CDR3 sequences, approximately 8.3% seen once. These data also featured in a second study, about yellow fever vaccine responses in identical twins.

Sample: CD8+ T cells sorted from blood. The receptor source for this set is a woman between 18 and 29 years old in good health. Each CDR3 is given with its conserved first and last residue. The D gene is left open where the match is weak. Part of the rows lack a size; the others show once, few, many or a class for expanded clones.

v_call: TRBV7-6; cdr3_length: 14; j_call: TRBJ2-1; d_call: TRBD2; clone_size: NA; cdr3_aa: CASSQLGLAGEQFF; cdr3_nt: TGTGCCAGCAGCCAATTGGGACTAGCGGGGGAGCAGTTCTTC
v_call: TRBV5-1; cdr3_length: 18; j_call: TRBJ2-5; d_call: TRBD1; clone_size: few; cdr3_aa: CASSPHPGQGTRSETQYF; cdr3_nt: TGCGCCAGCAGCCCCCACCCGGGACAGGGGACACGATCGGAGACCCAGTACTTC
v_call: TRBV29-1; cdr3_length: 13; j_call: TRBJ2-1; d_call: NA; clone_size: few; cdr3_aa: CSVEVLLGDEQFF; cdr3_nt: TGCAGCGTTGAGGTCTTGCTAGGCGATGAGCAGTTCTTC
v_call: TRBV4-3; cdr3_length: 17; j_call: TRBJ2-3; d_call: TRBD2; clone_size: many; cdr3_aa: CASSQDRSGRAGDTQYF; cdr3_nt: TGCGCCAGCAGCCAAGATCGGAGCGGGAGGGCCGGAGATACGCAGTATTTT
v_call: TRBV12-3/TRBV12-4; cdr3_length: 14; j_call: TRBJ2-3; d_call: NA; clone_size: many; cdr3_aa: CASTDSSSTDTQYF; cdr3_nt: TGTGCCAGCACCGACTCGTCTAGCACAGATACGCAGTATTTT
v_call: TRBV28; cdr3_length: 16; j_call: TRBJ2-3; d_call: TRBD1; clone_size: few; cdr3_aa: CASRRTGTLGADTQYF; cdr3_nt: TGTGCCAGCAGGCGGACAGGGACCCTTGGGGCAGATACGCAGTATTTT
v_call: TRBV20-1; cdr3_length: 13; j_call: TRBJ2-5; d_call: NA; clone_size: NA; cdr3_aa: CSARAWTEETQYF; cdr3_nt: TGCAGTGCTAGAGCTTGGACAGAAGAGACCCAGTACTTC
v_call: TRBV14; cdr3_length: 13; j_call: TRBJ2-7; d_call: NA; clone_size: NA; cdr3_aa: CASGRTGIYEQYF; cdr3_nt: TGTGCCAGCGGACGGACTGGGATCTACGAGCAGTACTTC
v_call: TRBV12-3/TRBV12-4; cdr3_length: 13; j_call: TRBJ2-5; d_call: NA; clone_size: many; cdr3_aa: CASSFGHLETQYF; cdr3_nt: TGTGCCAGCAGTTTCGGGCATCTAGAGACCCAGTACTTC
v_call: TRBV7-3; cdr3_length: 14; j_call: TRBJ2-3; d_call: NA; clone_size: few; cdr3_aa: CASSFGLITDTQYF; cdr3_nt: TGTGCCAGCAGCTTCGGACTAATCACAGATACGCAGTATTTT
v_call: TRBV6-2/TRBV6-3; cdr3_length: 14; j_call: TRBJ2-3; d_call: NA; clone_size: few; cdr3_aa: CASNPGSSPDTQYF; cdr3_nt: TGTGCCAGCAACCCCGGGAGCTCCCCAGATACGCAGTATTTT
v_call: TRBV29-1; cdr3_length: 13; j_call: TRBJ2-7; d_call: NA; clone_size: NA; cdr3_aa: CSVDGGVVNEQYF; cdr3_nt: TGCAGCGTTGATGGCGGGGTGGTGAACGAGCAGTACTTC
v_call: TRBV6-5; cdr3_length: 16; j_call: TRBJ1-1; d_call: NA; clone_size: few; cdr3_aa: CASSYPPGTKYTEAFF; cdr3_nt: TGTGCCAGCAGTTACCCGCCCGGGACAAAATACACTGAAGCTTTCTTT
v_call: TRBV6-5; cdr3_length: 15; j_call: TRBJ2-7; d_call: TRBD2; clone_size: NA; cdr3_aa: CASSYYTSGDYEQYF; cdr3_nt: TGTGCCAGCAGTTACTATACTAGCGGGGACTACGAGCAGTACTTC
v_call: TRBV10-2; cdr3_length: 13; j_call: TRBJ2-1; d_call: NA; clone_size: many; cdr3_aa: CASRAPLSFEQFF; cdr3_nt: TGCGCCAGCAGGGCCCCGCTTTCTTTTGAGCAGTTCTTC
v_call: TRBV5-1; cdr3_length: 20; j_call: TRBJ2-7; d_call: TRBD2; clone_size: many; cdr3_aa: CASSFEQGNGGRAPSYEQYF; cdr3_nt: TGCGCCAGCAGCTTCGAACAGGGAAACGGCGGGAGGGCCCCCTCGTACGAGCAGTACTTC
v_call: TRBV6-2/TRBV6-3; cdr3_length: 16; j_call: TRBJ2-3; d_call: TRBD1; clone_size: NA; cdr3_aa: CASSYPLGQGIDTQYF; cdr3_nt: TGTGCCAGCAGTTACCCGCTTGGACAGGGGATAGATACGCAGTATTTT
v_call: TRBV20-1; cdr3_length: 16; j_call: TRBJ2-7; d_call: NA; clone_size: NA; cdr3_aa: CSARLVDSHSSYEQYF; cdr3_nt: TGCAGTGCTAGATTGGTCGACAGTCACTCCTCCTACGAGCAGTACTTC
v_call: TRBV3-1; cdr3_length: 16; j_call: TRBJ2-6; d_call: NA; clone_size: NA; cdr3_aa: CASSQGWGLGANVLTF; cdr3_nt: TGTGCCAGCAGCCAAGGTTGGGGGCTAGGGGCCAACGTCCTGACTTTC
v_call: TRBV6-1; cdr3_length: 14; j_call: TRBJ2-3; d_call: NA; clone_size: once; cdr3_aa: CASRRPDLTDTQYF; cdr3_nt: TGTGCCAGCAGACGCCCGGACCTCACAGATACGCAGTATTTT
v_call: TRBV7-9; cdr3_length: 13; j_call: TRBJ2-1; d_call: NA; clone_size: NA; cdr3_aa: CASSPGVDNEQFF; cdr3_nt: TGTGCCAGCAGCCCGGGGGTCGACAATGAGCAGTTCTTC
v_call: TRBV5-1; cdr3_length: 14; j_call: TRBJ2-5; d_call: NA; clone_size: many; cdr3_aa: CASSLMGRSETQYF; cdr3_nt: TGCGCCAGCAGTCTTATGGGAAGGTCAGAGACCCAGTACTTC
v_call: TRBV5-1; cdr3_length: 15; j_call: TRBJ2-1; d_call: TRBD1; clone_size: NA; cdr3_aa: CASSLVGTGNNEQFF; cdr3_nt: TGCGCCAGCAGCTTGGTCGGGACAGGTAACAATGAGCAGTTCTTC
v_call: TRBV10-3; cdr3_length: 17; j_call: TRBJ2-1; d_call: TRBD2; clone_size: many; cdr3_aa: CAISPGTSGGANNEQFF; cdr3_nt: TGTGCCATCAGTCCCGGGACTAGCGGGGGGGCTAACAATGAGCAGTTCTTC
v_call: TRBV6-2/TRBV6-3; cdr3_length: 16; j_call: TRBJ2-7; d_call: NA; clone_size: NA; cdr3_aa: CASGFTSSGLLNEQYF; cdr3_nt: TGTGCCAGCGGCTTTACCTCATCCGGACTACTTAACGAGCAGTACTTC
v_call: TRBV12-3/TRBV12-4; cdr3_length: 12; j_call: TRBJ2-1; d_call: NA; clone_size: few; cdr3_aa: CASSIGPNEQFF; cdr3_nt: TGTGCCAGCAGTATAGGTCCGAATGAGCAGTTCTTC
v_call: TRBV28; cdr3_length: 11; j_call: TRBJ2-7; d_call: NA; clone_size: NA; cdr3_aa: CASAAAYEQYF; cdr3_nt: TGTGCCAGCGCCGCAGCCTACGAGCAGTACTTC
v_call: TRBV27; cdr3_length: 13; j_call: TRBJ2-7; d_call: NA; clone_size: many; cdr3_aa: CASSFGPTYEQYF; cdr3_nt: TGTGCCAGCAGTTTTGGGCCCACCTACGAGCAGTACTTC
v_call: TRBV20-1; cdr3_length: 15; j_call: TRBJ2-4; d_call: TRBD2; clone_size: many; cdr3_aa: CSARDGLAISHIQYF; cdr3_nt: TGCAGTGCTAGAGATGGACTAGCGATATCCCACATTCAGTACTTC
v_call: TRBV6-6; cdr3_length: 13; j_call: TRBJ2-7; d_call: TRBD2; clone_size: few; cdr3_aa: CASSYASGYEQYF; cdr3_nt: TGTGCCAGCAGTTATGCTAGCGGCTACGAGCAGTACTTC
v_call: TRBV18; cdr3_length: 19; j_call: TRBJ1-1; d_call: TRBD1; clone_size: NA; cdr3_aa: CASSPLPRDRGRGETEAFF; cdr3_nt: TGTGCCAGCTCACCACTTCCGAGGGACAGGGGGCGCGGGGAGACTGAAGCTTTCTTT